This T cell receptor (beta chain) emerged from a study of blood T cell repertoires in COVID-19. Study-wide background: In each case, the material was cDNA or gDNA derived from T cells, B-cell-depleted T cells, or PBMCs.

Under the authors' procedure: Amplification from reference gene primers served as the basis for estimated nucleated cell counts. Libraries were prepared by immunoSEQ multiplex PCR; TCRdb keeps only in-frame clonotypes and omits some of them. V and J calls and clone size follow that table, whereas D and trimming were derived from the DNA. This table holds roughly 120,000 clones, under 80% found once. The sample was peripheral blood. The receptor comes from a man aged 65 to 85 with acute or convalescent COVID-19.

The CDR3 DNA sequence: TGTGCCTGGAGTGTTGTGGGGCCCCGCTACACCTTC. As protein: CAWSVVGPRYTF. The V call is TRBV30, the J call TRBJ1-2, with D possibly TRBD1 on 5 matching bases. With 0 bases removed from V and 9 bases from J, the gap between germline ends came to 11 bases. Germline V gives CDR1 GTSNPN, CDR2 SVGIG (reference sequence). The CDR3 extends over 12 amino acids.